The 11 T cell receptor beta chains reported below all come from one sample, sequenced in a study of long-term antiretroviral therapy in people with HIV. The run of the v3.0 immunoSEQ assay was at survey level. The method was immunoSEQ multiplex PCR; TCRdb's version includes in-frame clones alone and lacks a portion of them. The table includes some 22,000 clones, roughly 85% detected once. The starting material was unsorted PBMCs, obtained 4.1 years after starting antiretroviral therapy. The receptor set was obtained from a woman aged 40 to 50 with HIV.

The DNA of the CDR3 is TGTGCCAGCAGAGCTATCCGCCGGGCAGGGGGGGTCAATGAGCAGTTCTTC. It specifies CASRAIRRAGGVNEQFF. This chain links TRBV27 with TRBJ2-1; perhaps D is TRBD1 or TRBD2 (7 bases each). From germline, CDR1 is MNHEY and CDR2 SMNVEV (reference sequence). V was clipped by 6 bases and J by 6 bases, with 24 bases between them. The CDR3 contains 17 residues.

The J gene is TRBJ2-3, the V gene TRBV27; D is ambiguous. In germline, CDR1 is MNHEY, CDR2 SMNVEV (reference sequence). This CDR3 spans 16 amino acids. Trimming took off 1 base at V and 0 bases at J, with 11 bases between the two ends. CDR3 DNA sequence: TGTGCCAGCAGTTTATTTGAAAACCCTAGCACAGATACGCAGTATTTT. It translates to CASSLFENPSTDTQYF.

Written as DNA, the CDR3 is TGTGCCTGGAGTACAGGGGGCGGCTACACCTTC. This codes for CAWSTGGGYTF. The J gene is TRBJ1-2, the V gene TRBV30; TRBD1 aligns across 9 bases. J lost 8 bases, V lost 2 bases, and 0 bases had no gene match. There are 11 residues in the CDR3. The germline CDR1 and CDR2 sequences are GTSNPN and SVGIG (reference sequence).

The rearrangement uses TRBV18 and TRBJ2-1; D gene unclear. The CDR3 totals 14 residues. The germline V gene encodes CDR1 KGHSH and CDR2 LQKENI. V shed 6 bases and J shed 5 bases, with 14 bases lying between them. The CDR3: CASSPASLDNEQFF. In DNA, the CDR3 is TGTGCCAGCTCCCCCGCTTCTTTAGACAATGAGCAGTTCTTC.

The gene calls are TRBV5-8 and TRBJ2-1; D might be TRBD2 (5 bases). Per the germline V gene, CDR1 is SGHTS and CDR2 is YDEGEE. This CDR3 is built from 12 residues. V shed 0 bases and J shed 8 bases, with 6 bases lying between them. This chain's CDR3 is CASSLGSDEQFF. CDR3 DNA sequence: TGTGCCAGCAGCTTGGGTAGCGATGAGCAGTTCTTC.

The chain is built from TRBV29-1 and TRBJ1-1; D gene unclear. V lost 4 bases and J 10 bases, leaving 13 bases between the germline ends. The CDR3 loop spans 11 amino acids. Germline lookup yields CDR1 SQVTM and CDR2 ANQGSEA. The CDR3 DNA reads as TGCAGCGTTGTTGGGGAGAGGAGAGCTTTCTTT. It translates to CSVVGERRAFF.

The CDR3 loop is CASSLPSDRKGGTEAFF. The CDR3 DNA reads TGTGCCAGCAGCTTGCCGTCAGACAGGAAAGGGGGGACTGAAGCTTTCTTT. This sequence joins TRBV7-9 and TRBJ1-1; D may be TRBD1 (6 bases). The germline V and J ends were trimmed by 3 bases and 5 bases, with 22 bases remaining between them. CDR1 SEHNR and CDR2 FQNEAQ come from the germline V gene (reference sequence). This CDR3 is 17 amino acids long.

The chain couples TRBV4-1 to TRBJ1-5, with a possible D match to TRBD1 (5 bases). Germline loops: CDR1 MGHRA, CDR2 YSYEKL. The CDR3 has 18 residues. The V gene lost 4 bases and the J gene lost 2 bases, with 21 bases spanning the gap. The chain's CDR3 is CASSLGRVGGDGNQPQHF. The CDR3 nucleotides are TGCGCCAGCAGCCTAGGTCGGGTGGGGGGGGACGGCAATCAGCCCCAGCATTTT.

DNA for the CDR3: TGTGCCAGCAGCCCCCCGAGAGACACTGAAGCTTTCTTT. This translates into CASSPPRDTEAFF. The V and J genes are TRBV9 and TRBJ1-1; D uncertain. Germline values: CDR1 SGDLS, CDR2 YYNGEE. The CDR3 has 13 residues. Trimming took 4 bases from V and 3 from J, leaving 10 bases between them.

This clone was detected only a few times. The genes are TRBV2 and TRBJ2-7; D uncertain. CDR1 is SNHLY, CDR2 FYNNEI, per germline. Deletions cut 3 bases from V and 2 bases from J, with 2 bases between. The CDR3 extends over 11 amino acids. For the CDR3, the DNA is TGTGCCAGCAGTGATCCCTACGAGCAGTACTTC. Its translation: CASSDPYEQYF.

J is TRBJ1-1 and V is TRBV11-2; D is perhaps TRBD1 (5 bases). This CDR3 has 16 amino acids. The germline V gene has CDR1 SGHAT and CDR2 FQNNGV. V dropped 2 bases and J dropped 1 base, with 14 bases sitting between them. The chain's CDR3 is CASSLTPRGPNTEAFF. The CDR3 region has the DNA TGTGCCAGCAGCTTAACACCTAGGGGCCCGAACACTGAAGCTTTCTTT.